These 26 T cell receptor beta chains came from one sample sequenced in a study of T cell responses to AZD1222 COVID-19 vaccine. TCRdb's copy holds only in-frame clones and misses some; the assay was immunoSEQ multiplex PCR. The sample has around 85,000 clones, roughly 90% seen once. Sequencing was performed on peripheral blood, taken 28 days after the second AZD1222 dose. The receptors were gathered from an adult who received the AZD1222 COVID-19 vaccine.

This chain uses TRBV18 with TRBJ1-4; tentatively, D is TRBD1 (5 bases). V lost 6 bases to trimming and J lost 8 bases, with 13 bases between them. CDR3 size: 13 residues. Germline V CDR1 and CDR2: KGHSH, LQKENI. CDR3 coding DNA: TGTGCCAGCTCGCGCGGGACTAGAGAAAAACTGTTTTTT. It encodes CASSRGTREKLFF. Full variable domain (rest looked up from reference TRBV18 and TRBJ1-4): NAGVMQNPRHLVRRRGQEARLRCSPMKGHSHVYWYRQLPEEGLKFMVYLQKENIIDESGMPKERFSAEFPKEGPSILRIQQVVRGDSAAYFCASSRGTREKLFFGSGTQLSVL.

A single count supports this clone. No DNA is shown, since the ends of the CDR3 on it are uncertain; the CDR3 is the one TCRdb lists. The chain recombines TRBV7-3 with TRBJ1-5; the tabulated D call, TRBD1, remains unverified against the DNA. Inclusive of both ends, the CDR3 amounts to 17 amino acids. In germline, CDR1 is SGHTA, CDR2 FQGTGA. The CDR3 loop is CASSLVVTVLRHEPQHF.

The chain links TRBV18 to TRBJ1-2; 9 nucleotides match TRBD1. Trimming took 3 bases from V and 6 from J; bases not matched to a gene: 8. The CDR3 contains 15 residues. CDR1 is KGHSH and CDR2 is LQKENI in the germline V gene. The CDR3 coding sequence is TGTGCCAGCTCACCCGGGACAGGGCAACTTAATGGCTACACCTTC. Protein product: CASSPGTGQLNGYTF.

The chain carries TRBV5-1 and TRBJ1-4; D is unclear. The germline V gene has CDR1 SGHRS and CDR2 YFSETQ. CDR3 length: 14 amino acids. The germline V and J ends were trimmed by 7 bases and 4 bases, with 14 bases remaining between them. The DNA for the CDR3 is TGCGCCAGCGCCCCGGGCTCTTATAATGAAAAACTGTTTTTT. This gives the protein CASAPGSYNEKLFF.

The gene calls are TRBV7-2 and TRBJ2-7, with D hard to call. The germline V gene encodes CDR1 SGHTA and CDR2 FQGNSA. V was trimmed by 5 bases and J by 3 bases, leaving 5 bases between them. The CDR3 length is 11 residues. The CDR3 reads CASSPHYEQYF. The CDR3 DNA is TGTGCCAGCAGCCCGCACTACGAGCAGTACTTC.

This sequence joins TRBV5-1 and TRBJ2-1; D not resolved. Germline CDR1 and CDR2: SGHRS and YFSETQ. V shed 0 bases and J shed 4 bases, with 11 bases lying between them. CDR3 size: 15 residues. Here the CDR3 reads CASSLGQPSYNEQFF. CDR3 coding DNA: TGCGCCAGCAGCTTGGGGCAGCCGAGTTACAATGAGCAGTTCTTC. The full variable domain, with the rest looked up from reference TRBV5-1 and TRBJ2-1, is KAGVTQTPRYLIKTRGQQVTLSCSPISGHRSVSWYQQTPGQGLQFLFEYFSETQRNKGNFPGRFSGRQFSNSRSEMNVSTLELGDSALYLCASSLGQPSYNEQFFGPGTRLTVL.

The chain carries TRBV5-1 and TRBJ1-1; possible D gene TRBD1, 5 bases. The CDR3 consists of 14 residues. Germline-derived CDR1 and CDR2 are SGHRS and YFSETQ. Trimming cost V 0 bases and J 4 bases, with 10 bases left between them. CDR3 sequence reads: CASSLEAGPTEAFF. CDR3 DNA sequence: TGCGCCAGCAGCTTGGAGGCAGGGCCCACTGAAGCTTTCTTT.

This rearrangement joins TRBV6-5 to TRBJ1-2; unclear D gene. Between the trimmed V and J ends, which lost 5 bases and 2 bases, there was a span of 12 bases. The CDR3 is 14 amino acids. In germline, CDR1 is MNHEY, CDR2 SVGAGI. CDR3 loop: CASSTDPINYGYTF. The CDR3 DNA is TGTGCCAGCAGTACAGATCCGATAAACTATGGCTACACCTTC.

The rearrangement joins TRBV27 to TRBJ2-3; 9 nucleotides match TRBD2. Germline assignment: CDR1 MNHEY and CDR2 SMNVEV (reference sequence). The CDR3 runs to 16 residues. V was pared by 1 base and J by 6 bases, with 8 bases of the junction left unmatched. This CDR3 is CASSLWSSGASDTQYF. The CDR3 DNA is TGTGCCAGCAGTTTATGGTCTAGCGGGGCTAGCGATACGCAGTATTTT.

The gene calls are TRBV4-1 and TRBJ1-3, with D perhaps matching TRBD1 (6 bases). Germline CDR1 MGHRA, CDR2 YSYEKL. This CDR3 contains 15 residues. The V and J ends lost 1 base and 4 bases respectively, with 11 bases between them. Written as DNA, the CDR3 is TGCGCCAGCAGCCAAGGGGGGACATTGGGAAACACCATATATTTT. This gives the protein CASSQGGTLGNTIYF.

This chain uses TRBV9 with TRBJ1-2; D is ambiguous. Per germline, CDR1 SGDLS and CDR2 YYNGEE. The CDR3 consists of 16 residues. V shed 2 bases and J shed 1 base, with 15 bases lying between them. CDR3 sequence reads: CASSVVSSAYNYGYTF. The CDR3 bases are TGTGCCAGCAGCGTCGTATCCTCTGCCTATAACTATGGCTACACCTTC.

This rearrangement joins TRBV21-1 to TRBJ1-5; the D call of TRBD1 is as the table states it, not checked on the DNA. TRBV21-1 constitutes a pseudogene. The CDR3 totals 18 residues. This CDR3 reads CASSFSPGQGRKNQPQHF. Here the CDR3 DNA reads TGTGCCAGCAGCTTCTCCCCGGGACAGGGGAGGAAGAATCAGCCCCAGCATTTT.

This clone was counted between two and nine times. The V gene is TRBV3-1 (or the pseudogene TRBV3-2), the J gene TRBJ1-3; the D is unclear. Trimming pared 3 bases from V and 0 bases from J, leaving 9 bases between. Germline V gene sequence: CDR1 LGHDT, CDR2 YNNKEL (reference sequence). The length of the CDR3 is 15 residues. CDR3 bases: TGTGCCAGCAGCCAGAGCATGAGCTCTGGAAACACCATATATTTT. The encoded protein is CASSQSMSSGNTIYF.

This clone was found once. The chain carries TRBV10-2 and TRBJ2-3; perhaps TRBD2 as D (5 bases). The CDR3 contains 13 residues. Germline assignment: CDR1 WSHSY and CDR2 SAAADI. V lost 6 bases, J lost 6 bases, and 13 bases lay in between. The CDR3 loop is CASSRGRFDTQYF. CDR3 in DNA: TGCGCCAGCAGCCGAGGGCGGTTCGATACGCAGTATTTT.

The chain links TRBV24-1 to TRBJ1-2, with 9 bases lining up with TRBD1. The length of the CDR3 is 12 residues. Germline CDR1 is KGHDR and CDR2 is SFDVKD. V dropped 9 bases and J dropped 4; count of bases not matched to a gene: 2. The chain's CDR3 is CATWDRAYGYTF. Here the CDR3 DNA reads TGTGCCACCTGGGACAGGGCCTATGGCTACACCTTC.

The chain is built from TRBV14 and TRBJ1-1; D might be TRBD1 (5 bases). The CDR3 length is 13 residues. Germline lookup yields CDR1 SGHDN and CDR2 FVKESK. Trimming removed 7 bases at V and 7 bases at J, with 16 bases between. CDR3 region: CASTFPKGLEAFF. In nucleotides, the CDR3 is TGTGCCAGCACCTTCCCGAAGGGACTTGAAGCTTTCTTT.

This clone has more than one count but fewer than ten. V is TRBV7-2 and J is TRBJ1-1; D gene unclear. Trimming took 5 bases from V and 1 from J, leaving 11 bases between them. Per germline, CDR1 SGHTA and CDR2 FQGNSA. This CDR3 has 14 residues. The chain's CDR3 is CASSPRVGNTEAFF. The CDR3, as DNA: TGTGCCAGCAGCCCCCGGGTAGGGAACACTGAAGCTTTCTTT.

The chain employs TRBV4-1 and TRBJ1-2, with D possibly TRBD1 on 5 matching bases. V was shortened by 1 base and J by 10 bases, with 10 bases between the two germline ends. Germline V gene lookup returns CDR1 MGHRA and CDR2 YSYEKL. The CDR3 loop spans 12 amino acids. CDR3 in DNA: TGCGCCAGCAGCCAAGCACAGGACCTCTACACCTTC. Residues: CASSQAQDLYTF.

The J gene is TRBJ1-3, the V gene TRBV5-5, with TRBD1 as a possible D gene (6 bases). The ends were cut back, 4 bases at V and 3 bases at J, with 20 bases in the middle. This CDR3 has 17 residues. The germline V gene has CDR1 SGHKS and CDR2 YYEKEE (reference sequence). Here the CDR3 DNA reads TGTGCCAGCAGCCCTAATCCTGACAGGATTCTTGGAAACACCATATATTTT. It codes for CASSPNPDRILGNTIYF.

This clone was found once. As DNA, the CDR3 is TGTGCCTGGAGTCATACAGGGAATCAGCCCCAGCATTTT. It is translated as CAWSHTGNQPQHF. This rearrangement joins TRBV30 to TRBJ1-5; D might be TRBD1 (6 bases). V was shortened by 2 bases and J by 4 bases, with 9 bases between the two germline ends. From germline, CDR1 is GTSNPN and CDR2 SVGIG (reference sequence). The CDR3 is made up of 13 amino acids.

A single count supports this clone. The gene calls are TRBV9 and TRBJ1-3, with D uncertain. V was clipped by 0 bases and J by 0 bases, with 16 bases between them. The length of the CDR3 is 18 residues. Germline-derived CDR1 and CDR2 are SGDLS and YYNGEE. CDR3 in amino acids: CASSVEYSGPSSGNTIYF. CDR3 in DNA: TGTGCCAGCAGCGTAGAATATTCGGGCCCCAGCTCTGGAAACACCATATATTTT. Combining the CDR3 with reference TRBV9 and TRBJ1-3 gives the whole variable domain DSGVTQTPKHLITATGQRVTLRCSPRSGDLSVYWYQQSLDQGLQFLIQYYNGEERAKGNILERFSAQQFPDLHSELNLSSLELGDSALYFCASSVEYSGPSSGNTIYFGEGSWLTVV.

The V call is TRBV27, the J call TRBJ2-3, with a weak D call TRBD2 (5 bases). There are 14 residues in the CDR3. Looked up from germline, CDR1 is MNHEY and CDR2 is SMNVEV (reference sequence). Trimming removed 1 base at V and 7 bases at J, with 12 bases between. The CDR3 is CASSLLYRRNTQYF. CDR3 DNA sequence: TGTGCCAGCAGTTTATTGTACCGGAGGAATACGCAGTATTTT.

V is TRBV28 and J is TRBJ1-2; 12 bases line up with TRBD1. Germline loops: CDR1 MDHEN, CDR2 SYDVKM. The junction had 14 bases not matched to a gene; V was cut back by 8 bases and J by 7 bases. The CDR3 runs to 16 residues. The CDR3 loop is CASGDPGGQGAGGYTF. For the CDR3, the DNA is TGTGCCAGCGGCGACCCCGGGGGACAGGGGGCTGGTGGCTACACCTTC.

CDR3 coding DNA: TGTGCCAGCAGCGTAGCGGGTCAGGCTCCCCAAGATACGCAGTATTTT. Amino acid sequence: CASSVAGQAPQDTQYF. J is TRBJ2-3 and V is TRBV9; D gene uncertain. The CDR3 spans 16 residues. Germline V CDR1 and CDR2: SGDLS, YYNGEE. Trimming took off 0 bases at V and 5 bases at J, with 16 bases between the two ends.

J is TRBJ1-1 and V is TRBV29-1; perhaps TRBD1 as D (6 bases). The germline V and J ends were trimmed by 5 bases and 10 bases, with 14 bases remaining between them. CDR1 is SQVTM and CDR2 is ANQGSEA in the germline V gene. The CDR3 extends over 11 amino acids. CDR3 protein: CSVLQGRRAFF. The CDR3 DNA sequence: TGCAGCGTTCTCCAGGGGCGGAGAGCTTTCTTT. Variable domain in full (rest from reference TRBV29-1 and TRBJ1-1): SAVISQKPSRDICQRGTSLTIQCQVDSQVTMMFWYRQQPGQSLTLIATANQGSEATYESGFVIDKFPISRPNLTFSTLTVSNMSPEDSSIYLCSVLQGRRAFFGQGTRLTVV.

CDR3 DNA sequence: TGTGCCAGCAGCTGGACTAGCGGGGGGGTAGATACGCAGTATTTT. Encoded protein: CASSWTSGGVDTQYF. The J gene is TRBJ2-3, the V gene TRBV3-1 (or the pseudogene TRBV3-2), with 15 bases lining up with TRBD2. The junction had 2 bases not matched to a gene; V was cut back by 5 bases and J by 5 bases. Germline loops: CDR1 LGHDT, CDR2 YNNKEL (reference sequence). The CDR3 runs to 15 residues.